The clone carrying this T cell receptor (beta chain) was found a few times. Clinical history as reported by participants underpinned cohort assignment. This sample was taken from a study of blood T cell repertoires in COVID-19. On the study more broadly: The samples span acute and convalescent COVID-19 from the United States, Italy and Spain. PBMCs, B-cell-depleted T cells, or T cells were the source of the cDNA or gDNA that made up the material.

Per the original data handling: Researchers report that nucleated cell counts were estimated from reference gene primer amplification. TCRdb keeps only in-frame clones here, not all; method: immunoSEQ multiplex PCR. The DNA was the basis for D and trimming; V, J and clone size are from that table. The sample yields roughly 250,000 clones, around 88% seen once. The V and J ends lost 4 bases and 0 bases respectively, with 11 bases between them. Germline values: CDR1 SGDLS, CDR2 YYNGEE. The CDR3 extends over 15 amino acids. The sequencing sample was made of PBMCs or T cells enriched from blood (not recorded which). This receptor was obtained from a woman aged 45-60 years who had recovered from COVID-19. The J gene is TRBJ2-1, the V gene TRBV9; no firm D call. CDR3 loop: CASSTAASSYNEQFF. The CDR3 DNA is TGTGCCAGCAGCACAGCTGCCTCCTCCTACAATGAGCAGTTCTTC.